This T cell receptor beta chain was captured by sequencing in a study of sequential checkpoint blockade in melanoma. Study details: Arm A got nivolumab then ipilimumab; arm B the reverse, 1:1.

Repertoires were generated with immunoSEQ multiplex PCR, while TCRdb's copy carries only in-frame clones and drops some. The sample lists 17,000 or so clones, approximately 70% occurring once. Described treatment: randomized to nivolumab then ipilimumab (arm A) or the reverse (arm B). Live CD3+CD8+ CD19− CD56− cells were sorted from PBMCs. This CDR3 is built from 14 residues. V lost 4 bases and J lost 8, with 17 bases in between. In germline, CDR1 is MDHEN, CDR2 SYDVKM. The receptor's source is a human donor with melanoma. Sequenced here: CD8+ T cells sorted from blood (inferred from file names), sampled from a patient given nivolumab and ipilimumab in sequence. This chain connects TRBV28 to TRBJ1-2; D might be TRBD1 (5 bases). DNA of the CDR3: TGTGCCAGCAGTTCTCCGGGACTTTGGCGAGGCTACACCTTC. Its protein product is CASSSPGLWRGYTF.